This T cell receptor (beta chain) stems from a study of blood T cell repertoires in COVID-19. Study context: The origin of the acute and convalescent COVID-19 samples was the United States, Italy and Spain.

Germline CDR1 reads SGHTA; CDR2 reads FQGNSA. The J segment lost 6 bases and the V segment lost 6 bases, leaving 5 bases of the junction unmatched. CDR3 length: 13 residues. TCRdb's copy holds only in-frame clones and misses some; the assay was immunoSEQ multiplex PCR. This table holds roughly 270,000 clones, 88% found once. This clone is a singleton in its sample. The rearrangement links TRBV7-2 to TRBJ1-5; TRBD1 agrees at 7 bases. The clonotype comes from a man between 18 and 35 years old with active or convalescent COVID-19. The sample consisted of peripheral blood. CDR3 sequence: CASRGQAGQPQHF. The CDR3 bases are TGTGCCAGCAGAGGACAGGCGGGTCAGCCCCAGCATTTT.